The rows below give T cell receptor beta chains drawn from one sample of a study of T cell repertoires in cytomegalovirus infection. TCRdb re-called the reads through MiXCR, storing one row per CDR3 protein. Of some 440,000 distinct CDR3 sequences listed, 30% to 40% are singletons. Sequencing was done on a sample of PBMCs. These receptors all stem from a human donor in good health (CMV status not recorded). Some clones in this sample may be carry-over from other donors' samples. Both conserved end residues are trimmed from each CDR3.

J,V,CDR3
TRBJ1-2,TRBV10-3,AISETDGYCYT
TRBJ2-1,TRBV5-1,ASSLGLAGEPFGKEQF
TRBJ2-7,TRBV29-1,SVEINSGGDYEQY
TRBJ2-7,TRBV15,ATSRVTLEGDEQY
TRBJ2-7,TRBV28,ASSAYGTAFYEQY
TRBJ2-3,TRBV4-1,ASSQEAGYERRTDTQY
TRBJ2-5,TRBV10-3,AISESGSQETQY
TRBJ2-7,TRBV6-2/TRBV6-3,ASLRGSEQY
TRBJ1-1,TRBV7-9,ASGQGSLNTEAF
TRBJ2-5,TRBV20-1,SASVMGTGIQETQY
TRBJ2-7,TRBV28,ASSLLSAYEQY
TRBJ2-1,TRBV7-6,ASSLDPTSRNEQF
TRBJ2-5,TRBV4-1,ASSPLQGAGETQY
TRBJ1-2,TRBV12-3/TRBV12-4,ASSLLGRNYGYT
TRBJ1-4,TRBV7-6,ASSLTTTATNEKLF
TRBJ1-2,TRBV7-8,ASSLERGGRAGGYT
TRBJ2-7,TRBV7-8,ASSAWDSPYEQY
TRBJ1-6,TRBV20-1,SARQSEGSNSPLH
TRBJ2-3,TRBV20-1,SARDTTVGTQY
TRBJ2-3,TRBV19,ASSIYREGTDTQY
TRBJ2-1,TRBV6-2/TRBV6-3,ASSWAPGPNNEQF
TRBJ2-7,TRBV2,ASSEGRNYEQY
TRBJ1-5,TRBV12-3/TRBV12-4,ASSPRPGQTSNQPQH
TRBJ2-7,TRBV9,ASSVGFSAPSYEQY
TRBJ1-6,TRBV4-3,ASSQDRGSDSPLH
TRBJ1-5,TRBV7-8,ASSARDRVWGSNQPQH
TRBJ2-3,TRBV6-6,ASRTAGYNTDTQY
TRBJ2-7,TRBV19,ASSPENRPTEQY
TRBJ2-3,TRBV6-5,ASSYAQGRADTQY
TRBJ2-1,TRBV28,ASSLRGRARVVNEQF
TRBJ2-7,TRBV4-2,ASSQGTWDYEQY
TRBJ2-7,TRBV20-1,SARENLDRGREQY
TRBJ1-2,TRBV5-4,ASSSDRDGSVRGYT
TRBJ1-1,TRBV19,ASSKARGRSMNTEAF
TRBJ1-1,TRBV20-1,SAHSMNTEAF
TRBJ2-7,TRBV7-9,ASGPGTLYYEQY
TRBJ2-1,TRBV7-6,ASSLVPATGQF
TRBJ1-3,TRBV11-3,ASSDRGTGNTIY
TRBJ2-7,TRBV10-3,AISDEFASYEQY
TRBJ2-6,TRBV6-1,ACGGRKGANVLT